One T cell receptor (beta chain) is described in this entry. In the original analysis: Estimates of nucleated cell counts were drawn from the amplification of reference gene primers. Method: immunoSEQ multiplex PCR; TCRdb's copy keeps in-frame clones and lacks some. Clonal size and the V and J genes are those of that table, whereas D and trimming came from the DNA. The sample yields around 260,000 clones, more than 85% seen once. The sample is drawn from a study of blood T cell repertoires in COVID-19. Study details: In each case, the material was cDNA or gDNA derived from T cells, B-cell-depleted T cells, or PBMCs.

Germline lookup yields CDR1 LNHDA and CDR2 SQIVND (reference sequence). The CDR3 extends over 14 amino acids. The ends lost 11 bases at V and 1 base at J; junction bases unmatched: 6. The chain carries TRBV19 and TRBJ2-2, with TRBD2 matching over 8 bases. The TCR sequence derives from a young man with active or convalescent COVID-19. The sequenced sample was peripheral blood. The chain's CDR3 is CAGKSGRNTGELFF. The CDR3 DNA sequence: TGTGCCGGGAAGAGCGGGAGGAACACCGGGGAGCTGTTTTTT.